This T cell receptor beta chain was recovered during a study of cytomegalovirus exposure and HLA in healthy donors. About the study: Out of 350 to 400 genotyped donors, roughly 80% belonged to the Caucasian-associated ancestry cluster.

Overall study results and limits: Fewer N-insertions than the roughly 630-donor mean were reportedly shown by an Asian-associated ancestry cluster in a later analysis.

To note about this clone: Its antigen is not known.

In the PCR, 60 Vbeta and 13 Jbeta primers were used. In the original workflow: In a later analysis, the count reached some 88 million unique TCR beta chains, with roughly 12 million shared. Sequencing used immunoSEQ multiplex PCR; TCRdb keeps in-frame clones, though not all of them. That table gives V, J and clone size, and the DNA gave D and trimming. The sample shows 200,000 to 250,000 clones, roughly 80% of them seen only once. Germline CDR1 reads SNHLY; CDR2 reads FYNNEI. The CDR3 loop spans 14 amino acids. Trimming left V 3 bases short and J 6 bases short, with 14 bases between. The sample comprised PBMCs. The V call is TRBV2, the J call TRBJ1-2; possibly TRBD1 for D (6 bases). The clonotype comes from a man between 50 and 59 years old in good health and CMV-seronegative. In DNA, the CDR3 is TGTGCCAGCAGTGATGGCGGGGGCTTGGATGGCTACACCTTC. Its protein is CASSDGGGLDGYTF.